This passage covers 20 T cell receptor beta chains from one sample sequenced in a study of blood T cell repertoires in COVID-19 (dated by TCRdb to the early 2020s). The protocol used for the library was the immunoSEQ multiplex PCR assay. Here the immuneACCESS table is served through TCRdb, limited to in-frame sequences with V and J called. Missing clones are a known gap in these copies; in checked studies unresolved V genes cover under half, and the rest lacks a known reason. The sample table contains a few hundred thousand clones; only one count was recorded for 80% to 90% of them. The top ten constitute about a tenth of the sample. Source material: peripheral blood. These receptors were collected from a woman between 65 and 79 years old with COVID-19, enrolled during active disease.

With regard to this clone: The sample has other DNA sequences that encode this CDR3 too. This chain uses TRBV9 with TRBJ1-1; D is ambiguous. This CDR3 contains 14 residues. CDR1 SGDLS and CDR2 YYNGEE come from the germline V gene. V shed 0 bases and J shed 1 base, with 7 bases lying between them. This CDR3 is CASSVDRENTEAFF. For the CDR3, the DNA is TGTGCCAGCAGCGTAGATAGAGAGAACACTGAAGCTTTCTTT.

V usage is TRBV11-3 and J usage is TRBJ2-5, with 12 bases aligning to TRBD2. CDR3 length equals 17 residues. Germline V gene sequence: CDR1 SGHNT, CDR2 YENEEA. V trimming: 5 bases; J trimming: 2 bases; junction bases outside the gene matches: 9. DNA for the CDR3: TGTGCCAGCAGCCCAGATCTAGCGGGAGGGAGTCAAGAGACCCAGTACTTC. Its translation: CASSPDLAGGSQETQYF.

This clone was seen just once. This chain uses TRBV2 with TRBJ2-7, with D unclear. Germline values: CDR1 SNHLY, CDR2 FYNNEI. Trimming pared 8 bases from V and 2 bases from J, leaving 13 bases between. There are 13 residues in the CDR3. The CDR3 bases are TGTGCCAGCTTCTGGGCTTCGACCTACGAGCAGTACTTC. Translating it yields CASFWASTYEQYF. Full variable domain (remainder filled in from reference TRBV2 and TRBJ2-7): EPEVTQTPSHQVTQMGQEVILRCVPISNHLYFYWYRQILGQKVEFLVSFYNNEISEKSEIFDDQFSVERPDGSNFTLKIRSTKLEDSAMYFCASFWASTYEQYFGPGTRLTVT.

This chain uses TRBV5-5 with TRBJ1-1; 7 bases match TRBD1. Trimming took 4 bases from V and 2 from J; bases not matched to a gene: 8. The CDR3 loop spans 15 amino acids. Germline V gene sequence: CDR1 SGHKS, CDR2 YYEKEE (reference sequence). In DNA form, the CDR3 reads TGTGCCAGCAGCACACAACAGGGGTTAAACACTGAAGCTTTCTTT. Its protein is CASSTQQGLNTEAFF.

The chain recombines TRBV2 with TRBJ1-5, with TRBD1 matching over 9 bases. CDR3 length: 16 residues. CDR1 is SNHLY, CDR2 FYNNEI, per germline. V was pared by 7 bases and J by 0 bases, with 7 bases of the junction left unmatched. CDR3 sequence (DNA): TGTGCCAGCACCGGGACAGGGAGTTATAGCAATCAGCCCCAGCATTTT. It is translated as CASTGTGSYSNQPQHF.

The genes are TRBV6-5 and TRBJ1-5, with 9 bases aligning to TRBD1. CDR1 MNHEY and CDR2 SVGAGI come from the germline V gene. Germline trimming cut 7 bases from V and 6 bases from J; bases unmatched to any gene: 7. The CDR3 extends over 14 amino acids. CDR3 loop: CASNTGGRVQPQHF. For the CDR3, the DNA is TGTGCCAGCAATACAGGGGGCCGGGTTCAGCCCCAGCATTTT.

The V gene is TRBV4-2, the J gene TRBJ1-2; D is possibly TRBD1 (5 bases). Between the trimmed V and J ends, which lost 0 bases and 8 bases, there was a span of 10 bases. CDR1 is LGHNA, CDR2 YNFKEQ, per germline. This CDR3 is built from 13 residues. CDR3 region: CASSQESGGGYTF. The CDR3 coding sequence is TGTGCCAGCAGCCAAGAGTCGGGGGGAGGCTACACCTTC.

This chain joins TRBV11-2 and TRBJ1-3; D not certain. CDR1 SGHAT and CDR2 FQNNGV come from the germline V gene. The CDR3 totals 14 residues. Trimming removed 3 bases from V and 0 bases from J, with 6 bases in between. The CDR3 region has the DNA TGTGCCAGCAGCTTCCCCAGCTCTGGAAACACCATATATTTT. Translating it yields CASSFPSSGNTIYF.

The chain uses TRBV7-6 and TRBJ2-7, with 14 bases aligning to TRBD2. J was trimmed by 4 bases and V by 5 bases; bases with no gene match: 4. The CDR3 runs to 15 residues. Germline loops: CDR1 SGHVS, CDR2 FNYEAQ. CDR3 region: CASSRGTSGSYEQYF. DNA of the CDR3: TGTGCCAGCAGCCGCGGGACTAGCGGGAGTTACGAGCAGTACTTC.

There are a few counts of this clone. The chain links TRBV27 to TRBJ2-2; a possible D gene is TRBD2 (5 bases). V was trimmed by 5 bases and J by 4 bases, leaving 8 bases between them. CDR1 MNHEY and CDR2 SMNVEV come from the germline V gene (reference sequence). The CDR3 consists of 13 residues. CDR3 DNA: TGTGCCAGCAGTCCCCGGGGCACCGGGGAGCTGTTTTTT. Amino acids: CASSPRGTGELFF.

The gene calls are TRBV24-1 and TRBJ1-1; weak D call: TRBD1 (5 bases). Germline values: CDR1 KGHDR, CDR2 SFDVKD. The CDR3 consists of 13 residues. The V end lost 5 bases, the J end lost 1 base, and 7 bases lay between the germline ends. This chain's CDR3 is CATSGGSNTEAFF. CDR3 nucleotide sequence: TGTGCCACCAGTGGGGGCTCGAACACTGAAGCTTTCTTT.

The J gene is TRBJ2-1, the V gene TRBV30; tentatively, D is TRBD2 (5 bases). V was pared by 5 bases and J by 0 bases, with 17 bases between. Germline-derived CDR1 and CDR2 are GTSNPN and SVGIG (reference sequence). This CDR3 contains 16 residues. CDR3 residues: CAWGNPAVSSYNEQFF. CDR3 DNA sequence: TGTGCCTGGGGAAACCCAGCGGTGAGCTCCTACAATGAGCAGTTCTTC.

This chain uses TRBV10-3 with TRBJ1-2; D is undetermined. Germline CDR1 reads ENHRY; CDR2 reads SYGVKD. The CDR3 runs 13 residues. V gave up 2 bases and J gave up 4 bases, with 8 bases separating them. The chain's CDR3 is CAISEGQLYGYTF. In DNA, the CDR3 is TGTGCCATCAGTGAGGGGCAGCTCTATGGCTACACCTTC.

In this sample, this clone turned up once. The rearrangement links TRBV19 to TRBJ1-3; D is undetermined. V dropped 5 bases and J dropped 3 bases, with 14 bases sitting between them. Germline V gives CDR1 LNHDA, CDR2 SQIVND (reference sequence). This CDR3 contains 15 residues. The CDR3 DNA follows: TGTGCCAGTAGTCCGCGGGCTGCCGGTGGAAACACCATATATTTT. Its protein is CASSPRAAGGNTIYF.

The V and J genes are TRBV4-3 and TRBJ1-2; D gene uncertain. This CDR3 has 15 amino acids. In germline, CDR1 is LGHNA, CDR2 YSLEER. Between the trimmed V and J ends, which lost 0 bases and 2 bases, there was a span of 10 bases. CDR3 DNA sequence: TGCGCCAGCAGCCAAGATGGGCAGGCCAACTATGGCTACACCTTC. Amino acids: CASSQDGQANYGYTF.

V usage is TRBV7-3 and J usage is TRBJ2-7; TRBD1 aligns across 8 bases. Germline V gene sequence: CDR1 SGHTA, CDR2 FQGTGA. Losses at the gene ends were 5 bases for V and 3 bases for J; bases not matched to a gene: 9. The CDR3 totals 15 residues. The CDR3 bases are TGTGCCAGCAGCATGACAGGGGCTTTGGGCTACGAGCAGTACTTC. Its protein is CASSMTGALGYEQYF.

The rearrangement links TRBV11-3 to TRBJ2-1; 8 bases agree with TRBD2. Germline V gene sequence: CDR1 SGHNT, CDR2 YENEEA. There are 14 residues in the CDR3. V shed 2 bases, J shed 15 bases, and the junction held 12 bases outside the gene matches. CDR3 sequence: CASSLIGTGTSRFF. Here the CDR3 DNA reads TGTGCCAGCAGCTTAATCGGAACCGGGACTAGTCGGTTCTTC. The variable domain in full, completed from reference TRBV11-3 and TRBJ2-1, reads EAGVVQSPRYKIIEKKQPVAFWCNPISGHNTLYWYLQNLGQGPELLIRYENEEAVDDSQLPKDRFSAERLKGVDSTLKIQPAELGDSAVYLCASSLIGTGTSRFFGPGTRLTVL.

The rearrangement joins TRBV2 to TRBJ2-7; possible D gene TRBD1, 6 bases. V was shortened by 5 bases and J by 3 bases, with 14 bases between the two germline ends. Germline loops: CDR1 SNHLY, CDR2 FYNNEI. This CDR3 has 14 residues. Written as DNA, the CDR3 is TGTGCCAGCAGTAGAGCTTACAGGGACTACGAGCAGTACTTC. This translates into CASSRAYRDYEQYF.

The chain combines TRBV3-1 (or the pseudogene TRBV3-2) with TRBJ1-4; 9 bases are shared with TRBD1. Germline loops: CDR1 LGHDT, CDR2 YNNKEL (reference sequence). This CDR3 is 14 amino acids long. V was pared by 1 base and J by 8 bases, with 2 bases of the junction left unmatched. The CDR3 DNA sequence: TGTGCCAGCAGCCAAGGGACAGGGGAGGAAAAACTGTTTTTT. Its protein is CASSQGTGEEKLFF.

This clone was picked up one time. The chain uses TRBV10-3 and TRBJ1-1, with D tentatively TRBD1 (5 bases). Trimming cost V 6 bases and J 7 bases, with 15 bases left between them. The length of the CDR3 is 13 residues. CDR1 is ENHRY, CDR2 SYGVKD, per germline. The CDR3 DNA follows: TGTGCCATCAGGCCGGGACGGGAGAGTGAAGCTTTCTTT. Translated: CAIRPGRESEAFF.